The sequence of this T cell receptor (beta chain) was determined in a study of blood T cells in healthy people across ages. Using a J-beta primer mix together with a sample-barcoded 5' primer, a second PCR was run for roughly 6 to 12 cycles. A single record per CDR3 protein comes from TCRdb applying MiXCR to the 5' RACE reads. The table lists around 1,500,000 distinct CDR3 sequences, about 30% of them singletons. This CDR3 comprises 14 residues. With 5 bases removed from V and 5 bases from J, the gap between germline ends came to 14 bases. This clonotype was counted only a few times. Antigen unknown. Overall study findings and caveats: Higher diversity, along with more naive CD4+ cells, distinguished long-lived donors from aged donors. Not knowing donor CMV status may have confounded expanded clonotype changes.

This receptor was obtained from a woman in her twenties or thirties in good health. The V gene is TRBV12-3 or TRBV12-4, the J gene TRBJ2-3; D remains ambiguous. The specimen sequenced was blood. DNA of the CDR3: TGTGCCAGCAGTAAACAACATAGAGGAGATACGCAGTATTTT. This translates into CASSKQHRGDTQYF.